Listed below are T cell receptor beta chains from one sample, sequenced in a study of T cell changes during pregnancy in multiple sclerosis. Profiling relied on immunoSEQ multiplex PCR, and the TCRdb table lists in-frame clones only, not all of them. The table has around 43,000 clones, 92% seen once. This specimen was CD4+ T cells from peripheral blood mononuclear cells, taken before pregnancy. These receptors all stem from a female donor with multiple sclerosis, enrolled in a pregnancy study. Both conserved end residues are part of each CDR3. Each record gives: D gene, V gene, clone size, J gene, CDR3 DNA, CDR3 protein. A D gene is named only where the DNA matches it firmly. The size entry is marked missing in some rows and otherwise reads once, few, many or a size class.

>TRBD1|TRBV7-8|NA|TRBJ1-1
TGTGCCAGCATCGGTTGGGGACAGGCTAACACTGAAGCTTTCTTT
CASIGWGQANTEAFF
>NA|TRBV7-8|NA|TRBJ2-5
TGTGCCAGCAGCCTACCCCGGACAACTCAAGAGACCCAGTACTTC
CASSLPRTTQETQYF
>NA|TRBV5-4|NA|TRBJ2-5
TGTGCCAGCAGCTTGCCCCCCTCCGAGACCCAGTACTTC
CASSLPPSETQYF
>NA|TRBV28|few|TRBJ1-2
TGTGCCAGCAGTAATCAGTATGGCTACACCTTC
CASSNQYGYTF
>NA|TRBV28|NA|TRBJ2-7
TGTGCCAGCAGTTTACACGGACAAAAGCAGTACTTC
CASSLHGQKQYF
>NA|TRBV30|once|TRBJ2-7
TGTGCCTGGAGTGTACACACAGGGACCTACGAGCAGTACTTC
CAWSVHTGTYEQYF
>NA|TRBV29-1|NA|TRBJ2-1
TGCAGCGTACCCCGAGGCACGGGTGTCAATGAGCAGTTCTTC
CSVPRGTGVNEQFF
>NA|TRBV5-6|NA|TRBJ2-7
TGTGCCAGCAGTTATATAGGGGCCCACGAGCAGTACTTC
CASSYIGAHEQYF
>NA|TRBV19|NA|TRBJ1-2
TGTGCTACACTCGCCCGGACACCTAACTATGGCTACACCTTC
CATLARTPNYGYTF
>TRBD2|TRBV10-3|NA|TRBJ2-1
TGTGCCATCAGCGACGGACTAGCGGGATACAATGAGCAGTTCTTC
CAISDGLAGYNEQFF
>NA|TRBV28|NA|TRBJ2-5
TGTGCCAGCAGTTCCCGCCGGGCGGGGGCGCTTTGGGAGACCCAGTACTTC
CASSSRRAGALWETQYF
>TRBD2|TRBV6-5|NA|TRBJ2-7
TGTGCCAGCAGTTACGAGGTAGCGGGATCCTACGAGCAGTACTTC
CASSYEVAGSYEQYF
>TRBD1|TRBV19|NA|TRBJ1-2
TGTGCCAGTAGTGGACAGGGGGCCGATGGCTACACCTTC
CASSGQGADGYTF
>TRBD1|TRBV14|NA|TRBJ2-5
TGTGCCAGCAGCCAAGGGGGAAACAGGGGCACCCAGTACTTC
CASSQGGNRGTQYF
>TRBD2|TRBV19|NA|TRBJ2-3
TGTGCCAGTAGTCCACTAGCGGGAGTAACAGATACGCAGTATTTT
CASSPLAGVTDTQYF
>TRBD1|TRBV28|once|TRBJ1-1
TGTGCCAGCTTTTGGGACAGTGAAGCTTTCTTT
CASFWDSEAFF
>NA|TRBV19|NA|TRBJ2-5
TGTGCCAGTAAGTCTGACGCAGGAAGAGAGACCCAGTACTTC
CASKSDAGRETQYF
>TRBD2|TRBV28|NA|TRBJ2-7
TGTGCCAGCAGTCCGACCGTTGGACTAGCGGGAGCGAACGAGCAGTACTTC
CASSPTVGLAGANEQYF
>TRBD2|TRBV4-1|NA|TRBJ2-1
TGCGCCAGCAGCCATCACAAGACTAGCGGGAGGAATAATGAGCAGTTCTTC
CASSHHKTSGRNNEQFF
>NA|TRBV6-6|NA|TRBJ1-1
TGTGCCAGCAGACACGGCGGGGAGTGGACTGAAGCTTTCTTT
CASRHGGEWTEAFF
>TRBD1|TRBV29-1|NA|TRBJ1-1
TGCAGCTCTAGGACAGGCCCCAATGAAGCTTTCTTT
CSSRTGPNEAFF
>TRBD1|TRBV30|NA|TRBJ1-5
TGTGCCTGGAGTTTAACAGGGGTTCCTGGGCCCCAGCATTTT
CAWSLTGVPGPQHF
>NA|TRBV6-1|NA|TRBJ2-7
TGTGCCAGCAGTGAACAGCTAGCCTACGAGCAGTACTTC
CASSEQLAYEQYF
>TRBD2|TRBV5-1|NA|TRBJ2-7
TGCGCCAGCAGCCGAGTGACTAGCGGCTCCTACGAGCAGTACTTC
CASSRVTSGSYEQYF
>TRBD1|TRBV5-1|NA|TRBJ2-7
TGCGCCAGCAGCTCGGGGACAGTTACTGGCGAGCAGTACTTC
CASSSGTVTGEQYF
>TRBD2|TRBV7-2|NA|TRBJ2-7
TGTGCCAGCAGCTTTTACGAGACTAGCTCCGAGCAGTACTTC
CASSFYETSSEQYF
>TRBD2|TRBV11-2|once|TRBJ2-5
TGTGCCAGCAGCCCCTCCGGGAGGAGGGAGACCCAGTACTTC
CASSPSGRRETQYF
>NA|TRBV6-7|NA|TRBJ2-7
TGTGCCAGCAGTCACGCCCTACAGGGCACGCAAGGTTACGAGCAGTACTTC
CASSHALQGTQGYEQYF
>TRBD2|TRBV27|NA|TRBJ2-1
TGTGCCAGCAGGGTGGGGGGGAGGGATGAGCAGTTCTTC
CASRVGGRDEQFF
>TRBD2|TRBV7-7|NA|TRBJ2-1
TGTGCTAGCAGCCCGGGACTAGCGGGAGTGTATGAGCAGTTCTTC
CASSPGLAGVYEQFF
>TRBD2|TRBV7-7|NA|TRBJ2-3
TGTGCTAGCAGCTTATTAGCGGGAGTGCCAGATACGCAGTATTTT
CASSLLAGVPDTQYF
>TRBD2|TRBV13|NA|TRBJ2-3
TGTGCCAGCAGCTTAGTTGGCGGGAGTTACGATACGCAGTATTTT
CASSLVGGSYDTQYF
>NA|TRBV7-9|NA|TRBJ2-4
TGTGCCAGCAGCTCACCACCCGGAGGAATTCAGTACTTC
CASSSPPGGIQYF
>NA|TRBV5-4|NA|TRBJ2-2
TGTGCCAGCAGCCCAACGTCGAGCGGGACCGGGGAGCTGTTTTTT
CASSPTSSGTGELFF
>TRBD1|TRBV6-1|NA|TRBJ2-1
TGTGCCAGCAGTGCGACCGGACAGGGGGAGCAGTTCTTC
CASSATGQGEQFF
>TRBD2|TRBV29-1|NA|TRBJ2-3
TGCAGCGCAGCGGGACTAGCGCGCCCAGAGGATACGCAGTATTTT
CSAAGLARPEDTQYF